The present T cell receptor (beta chain) was sequenced within a study of shared clonotypes between healthy human individuals. The CDR3 sequence is 11 residues long. Germline loops: CDR1 SGHTA, CDR2 FQGNSA. Deletions cut 4 bases from V and 7 bases from J, with 7 bases between. The genomic DNA of each subset was split evenly across several immunoSEQ plates. Profiled with immunoSEQ multiplex PCR; TCRdb holds only in-frame clones, not every one. The sample holds about 1.1 million clones; roughly 77% are singletons and the top ten take roughly 0.82%. The TCR sequence derives from a man aged 18 to 30 in good health. Some clones in this sample may be carry-over from other donors' samples. The sample comprised memory CD4+ T cells from PBMCs. The subset here: CD45RA-negative fraction. The chain recombines TRBV7-2 with TRBJ1-2, with unresolved D. CDR3 loop: CASSSSRGYTF. The CDR3 DNA reads TGTGCCAGCAGCTCGTCTCGTGGCTACACCTTC.